This T cell receptor (beta chain) derives from a study of blood T cell repertoires in COVID-19. Across the whole study: Samples came from the United States, Italy and Spain, spanning acute and convalescent COVID-19. Nucleic acid was either cDNA or gDNA, and it came from T cells, B-cell-depleted T cells, or PBMCs.

CDR1 and CDR2 (germline): KGHDR, SFDVKD. The V and J ends lost 7 bases and 3 bases, in that order; junction bases with no gene match: 12. The CDR3 consists of 18 residues. As originally analysed: The assay estimated nucleated cells by amplifying reference gene primers. The assay was immunoSEQ multiplex PCR, and TCRdb's table has in-frame clones only and misses some. The DNA gave D and trimming, while V, J and clone size come from that table. The table has about 230,000 clones, roughly 80% seen once. The sequencing sample was made of peripheral blood. The sequence came from a woman older than 75 with acute or convalescent COVID-19. The genes are TRBV24-1 and TRBJ2-2; 11 nucleotides line up with TRBD2. CDR3 region: CATSRTGTSGLYTGELFF. In DNA form, the CDR3 reads TGTGCCACCAGCCGGACCGGGACTAGCGGCCTGTACACCGGGGAGCTGTTTTTT.